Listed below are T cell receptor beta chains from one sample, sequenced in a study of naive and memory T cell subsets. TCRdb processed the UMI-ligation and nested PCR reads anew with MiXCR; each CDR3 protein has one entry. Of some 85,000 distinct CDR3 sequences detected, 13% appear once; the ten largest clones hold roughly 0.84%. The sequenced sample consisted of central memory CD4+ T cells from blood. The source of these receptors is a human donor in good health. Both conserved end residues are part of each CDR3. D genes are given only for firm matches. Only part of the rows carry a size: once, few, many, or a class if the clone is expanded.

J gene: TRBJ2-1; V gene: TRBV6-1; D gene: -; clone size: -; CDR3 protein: CASSEALLVPYNEQFF; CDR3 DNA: TGTGCCAGCAGTGAAGCGCTGCTAGTTCCCTACAATGAGCAGTTCTTC
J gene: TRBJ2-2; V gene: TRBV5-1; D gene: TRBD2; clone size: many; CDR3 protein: CASSLGSSGGITGELFF; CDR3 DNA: TGCGCCAGCAGTTTGGGCTCTAGCGGTGGAATCACCGGGGAGCTGTTTTTT
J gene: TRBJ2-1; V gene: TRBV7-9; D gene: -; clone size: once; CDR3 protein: CASSFRQGGDNEQFF; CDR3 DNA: TGTGCCAGCAGCTTCCGGCAGGGGGGTGACAATGAGCAGTTCTTC
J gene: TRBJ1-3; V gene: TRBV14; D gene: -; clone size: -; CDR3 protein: CASSQGAGNTIYF; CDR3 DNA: TGTGCCAGCAGCCAAGGAGCTGGAAACACCATATATTTT
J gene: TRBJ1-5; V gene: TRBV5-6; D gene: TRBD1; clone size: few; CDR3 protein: CASSYRGLLNQPQHF; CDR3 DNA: TGTGCCAGCAGCTACAGGGGGCTACTCAATCAGCCCCAGCATTTT
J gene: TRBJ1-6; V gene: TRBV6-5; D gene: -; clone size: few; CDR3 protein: CASSLGFVGGDRNNSPLHF; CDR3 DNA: TGTGCCAGCAGCCTGGGTTTCGTAGGAGGGGATCGAAATAATTCACCCCTCCACTTT
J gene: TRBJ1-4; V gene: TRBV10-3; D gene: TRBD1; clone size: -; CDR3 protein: CAISESSGGREKLFF; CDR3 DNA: TGTGCCATCAGTGAGTCGTCAGGGGGACGTGAAAAACTGTTTTTT
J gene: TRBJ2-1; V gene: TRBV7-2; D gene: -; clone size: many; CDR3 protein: CASSLGAGGSGNEQFF; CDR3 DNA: TGTGCCAGCAGCCTGGGAGCCGGCGGCAGCGGGAATGAGCAGTTCTTC
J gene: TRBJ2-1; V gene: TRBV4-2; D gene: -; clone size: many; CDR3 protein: CASSLTSNEQFF; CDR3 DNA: TGTGCCAGCAGCCTCACTAGCAATGAGCAGTTCTTC
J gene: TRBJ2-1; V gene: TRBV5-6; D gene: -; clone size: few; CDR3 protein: CASSREQGSLYNEQFF; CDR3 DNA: TGTGCCAGCAGCCGAGAGCAAGGAAGCCTCTACAATGAGCAGTTCTTC
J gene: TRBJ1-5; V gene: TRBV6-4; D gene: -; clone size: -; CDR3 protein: CASSDPKEGSDQPQHF; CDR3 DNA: TGTGCCAGCAGTGACCCAAAGGAGGGGAGCGATCAGCCCCAGCATTTT
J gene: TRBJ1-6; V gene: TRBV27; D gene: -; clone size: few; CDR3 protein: CASRTTGTGGSSPLHF; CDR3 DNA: TGTGCCAGCAGGACAACCGGGACGGGGGGAAGTTCACCCCTCCACTTT
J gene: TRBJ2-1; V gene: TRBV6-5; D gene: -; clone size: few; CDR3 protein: CASSSSGLGSYNEQFF; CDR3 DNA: TGTGCCAGCAGTTCGAGCGGGCTGGGCTCCTACAATGAGCAGTTCTTC
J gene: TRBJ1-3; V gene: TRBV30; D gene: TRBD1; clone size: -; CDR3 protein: CAWRTGGGIYF; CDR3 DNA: TGTGCCTGGAGAACAGGGGGCGGCATATATTTT
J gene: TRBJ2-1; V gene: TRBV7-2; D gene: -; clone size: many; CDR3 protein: CASSLGLYNEQFF; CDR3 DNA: TGCGCCAGCAGCTTAGGACTTTACAATGAGCAGTTCTTC
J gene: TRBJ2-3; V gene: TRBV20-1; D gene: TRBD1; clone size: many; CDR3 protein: CSAPPPTGYRTDTQYF; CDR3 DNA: TGCAGTGCCCCTCCCCCGACAGGGTATCGGACAGATACGCAGTATTTT
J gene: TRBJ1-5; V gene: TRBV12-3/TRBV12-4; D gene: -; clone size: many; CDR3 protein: CATSRGGNQPQHF; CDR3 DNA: TGTGCCACCAGCCGGGGGGGCAATCAGCCCCAGCATTTT
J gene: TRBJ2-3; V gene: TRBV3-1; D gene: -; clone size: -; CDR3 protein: CASSQVGASTDTQYF; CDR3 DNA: TGTGCCAGCAGCCAAGTCGGGGCAAGCACAGATACGCAGTATTTT
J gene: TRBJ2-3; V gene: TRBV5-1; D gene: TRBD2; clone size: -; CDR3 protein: CASSPNSGRAVDTQYF; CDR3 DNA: TGCGCCAGCAGCCCTAATAGCGGGAGGGCCGTGGATACGCAGTATTTT
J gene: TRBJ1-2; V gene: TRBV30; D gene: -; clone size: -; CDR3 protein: CAWSVRMGNDGYTF; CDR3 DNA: TGTGCCTGGAGTGTACGCATGGGTAACGATGGCTACACCTTC
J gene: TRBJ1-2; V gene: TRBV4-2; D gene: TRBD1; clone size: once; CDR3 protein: CASSPDTGQIYTF; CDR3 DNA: TGTGCCAGCAGCCCAGATACGGGACAGATCTACACCTTC
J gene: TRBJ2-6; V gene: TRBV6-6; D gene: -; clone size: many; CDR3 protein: CASRQGSSGANVLTF; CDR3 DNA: TGTGCCAGCAGGCAGGGCTCCTCTGGGGCCAACGTCCTGACTTTC
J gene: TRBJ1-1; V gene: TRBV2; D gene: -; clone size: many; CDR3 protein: CASRVGRDTEAFF; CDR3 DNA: TGTGCCAGCAGGGTAGGGCGGGACACTGAAGCTTTCTTT
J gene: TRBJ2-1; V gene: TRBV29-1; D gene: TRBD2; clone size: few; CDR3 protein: CSVGGTTSGSVYEQFF; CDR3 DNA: TGCAGCGTTGGGGGGACGACTAGCGGTAGCGTATATGAGCAGTTCTTC
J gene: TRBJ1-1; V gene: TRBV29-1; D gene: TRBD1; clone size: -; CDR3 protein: CSVGQGVNTEAFF; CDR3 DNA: TGCAGCGTGGGACAGGGGGTGAACACTGAAGCTTTCTTT
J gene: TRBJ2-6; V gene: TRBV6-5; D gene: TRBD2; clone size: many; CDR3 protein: CASSRAGLAPGANVLTF; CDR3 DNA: TGTGCCAGCAGTCGGGCGGGACTAGCCCCCGGGGCCAACGTCCTGACTTTC
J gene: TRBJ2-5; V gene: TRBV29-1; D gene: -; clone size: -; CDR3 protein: CSVARREETQYF; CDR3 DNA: TGCAGCGTTGCAAGGAGGGAGGAGACCCAGTACTTC
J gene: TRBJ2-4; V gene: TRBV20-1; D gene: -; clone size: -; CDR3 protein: CSARSTLAGHIQYF; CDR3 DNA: TGCAGTGCTAGGTCGACTCTCGCGGGGCACATTCAGTACTTC
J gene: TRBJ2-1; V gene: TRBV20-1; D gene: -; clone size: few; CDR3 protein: CSARDQGGRFPRGEFF; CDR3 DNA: TGCAGTGCTAGAGATCAAGGCGGGCGATTCCCTAGGGGGGAGTTCTTC
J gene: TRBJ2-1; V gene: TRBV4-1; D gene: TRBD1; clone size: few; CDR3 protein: CASSQGLGQGTGVGSYNEQFF; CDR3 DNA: TGCGCCAGCAGCCAAGGTTTGGGACAGGGGACGGGGGTTGGGTCCTACAATGAGCAGTTCTTC
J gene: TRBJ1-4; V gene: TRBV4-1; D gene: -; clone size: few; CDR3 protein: CASSQDLKENEKLFF; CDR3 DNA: TGCGCCAGCAGCCAGGACTTAAAGGAGAATGAAAAACTGTTTTTT
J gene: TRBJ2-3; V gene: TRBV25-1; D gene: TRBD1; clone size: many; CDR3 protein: CASSALITTGRSTDTQYF; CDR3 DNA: TGTGCCAGCAGTGCATTAATTACGACAGGGAGAAGCACAGATACGCAGTATTTT
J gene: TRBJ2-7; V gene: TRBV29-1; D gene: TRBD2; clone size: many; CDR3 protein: CSVERAGRDEQYF; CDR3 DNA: TGCAGCGTTGAACGGGCAGGGAGGGACGAGCAGTACTTC
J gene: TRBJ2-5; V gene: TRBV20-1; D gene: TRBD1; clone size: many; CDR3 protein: CSAPDRGAATQYF; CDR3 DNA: TGCAGTGCCCCGGACAGGGGGGCAGCGACCCAGTACTTC
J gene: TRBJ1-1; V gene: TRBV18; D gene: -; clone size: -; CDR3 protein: CASSPGTEQNTEAFF; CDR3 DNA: TGTGCCAGCTCACCTGGCACGGAGCAGAACACTGAAGCTTTCTTT
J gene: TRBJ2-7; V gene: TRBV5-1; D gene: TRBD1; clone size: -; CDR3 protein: CASSWGQSSYEQYF; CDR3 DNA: TGCGCCAGCAGCTGGGGACAGAGCTCCTACGAGCAGTACTTC
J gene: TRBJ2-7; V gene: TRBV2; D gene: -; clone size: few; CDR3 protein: CASSRTARDEQYF; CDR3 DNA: TGTGCCAGCTCTCGGACTGCTCGAGACGAGCAGTACTTC
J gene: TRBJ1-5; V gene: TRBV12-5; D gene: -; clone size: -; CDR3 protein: CASGSQGVGNQPQHF; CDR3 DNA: TGTGCTAGTGGTTCGCAGGGAGTGGGCAATCAGCCCCAGCATTTT
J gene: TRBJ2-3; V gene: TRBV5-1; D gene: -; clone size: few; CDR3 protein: CASSFTSGVGDTQYF; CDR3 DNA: TGCGCCAGCAGTTTTACCAGCGGTGTGGGAGATACGCAGTATTTT
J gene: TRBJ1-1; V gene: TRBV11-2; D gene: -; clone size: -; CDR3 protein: CASSLWRAVVEMNTEAFF; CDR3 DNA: TGTGCCAGCAGCTTATGGCGGGCGGTGGTTGAAATGAACACTGAAGCTTTCTTT
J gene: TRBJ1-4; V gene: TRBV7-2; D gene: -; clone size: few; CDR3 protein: CASSSEDPLDRNHNEKLFF; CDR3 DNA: TGTGCCAGCAGCTCCGAGGACCCCCTGGACAGAAACCATAATGAAAAACTGTTTTTT
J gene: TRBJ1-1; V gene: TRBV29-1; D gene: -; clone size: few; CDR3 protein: CSVARGAANTEAFF; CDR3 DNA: TGCAGCGTTGCTCGCGGGGCAGCGAACACTGAAGCTTTCTTT
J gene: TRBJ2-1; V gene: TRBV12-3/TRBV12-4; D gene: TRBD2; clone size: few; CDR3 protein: CASSFQRGNNEQFF; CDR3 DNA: TGTGCCAGCAGTTTCCAGCGGGGAAACAATGAGCAGTTCTTC
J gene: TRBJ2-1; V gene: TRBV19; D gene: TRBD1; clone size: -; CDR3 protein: CASSSSQGDRNNEQFF; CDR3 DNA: TGTGCCAGTAGCTCCTCACAGGGGGATCGGAACAATGAGCAGTTCTTC
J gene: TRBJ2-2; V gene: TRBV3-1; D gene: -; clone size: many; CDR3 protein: CASSQMTGELFF; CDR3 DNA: TGTGCCAGCAGCCAAATGACCGGGGAGCTGTTTTTT
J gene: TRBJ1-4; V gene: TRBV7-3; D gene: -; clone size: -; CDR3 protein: CASSLYLGSEKLFF; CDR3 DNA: TGTGCCAGCAGCTTGTATCTTGGGTCCGAAAAACTGTTTTTT